Listed below are T cell receptor beta chains from one sample, sequenced in a study of T cell repertoires in cytomegalovirus infection. Each CDR3 protein gets one entry after TCRdb re-called the reads with MiXCR. Here the sample spans around 800,000 distinct CDR3 sequences, 30% to 35% being singletons. These receptors have no known antigen. Sequenced here: cultured CD8+ T cells from PBMCs, sampled from culture after CMV antigen stimulation. These receptor sequences come from a human donor in good health (CMV status not recorded). Some clones in this sample may be carry-over from other donors' samples. The CDR3 runs from the conserved cysteine through the conserved F or W. Each record gives: D gene, J gene, clone size, CDR3 length, V gene, CDR3 protein, CDR3 DNA. A D gene is named only where the DNA matches it firmly. The size entry is marked missing in some rows and otherwise reads once, few, many or a size class.

D: TRBD1
J: TRBJ2-7
size: few
length: 15
V: TRBV7-9
CDR3: CASSPAGTAPYEQYF
DNA: TGTGCCAGCAGCCCAGCCGGGACAGCACCTTACGAGCAGTACTTC

D: -
J: TRBJ1-5
size: -
length: 15
V: TRBV3-1
CDR3: CASSQGQAGNQPQHF
DNA: TGTGCCAGCAGCCAAGGTCAAGCAGGCAATCAGCCCCAGCATTTT

D: -
J: TRBJ1-1
size: many
length: 12
V: TRBV7-9
CDR3: CASRHSNTEAFF
DNA: TGTGCCAGCAGACACTCGAACACTGAAGCTTTCTTT

D: -
J: TRBJ2-3
size: -
length: 14
V: TRBV6-2/TRBV6-3
CDR3: CASSYTTSTDTQYF
DNA: TGTGCCAGCAGTTACACCACTAGCACAGATACGCAGTATTTT

D: -
J: TRBJ2-1
size: few
length: 15
V: TRBV2
CDR3: CARETGTAKYNEQFF
DNA: TGTGCCAGAGAAACCGGGACCGCAAAATACAATGAGCAGTTCTTC

D: -
J: TRBJ1-3
size: few
length: 16
V: TRBV4-1
CDR3: CASSQDLAVSGNTIYF
DNA: TGCGCCAGCAGCCAAGATCTGGCCGTCTCTGGAAACACCATATATTTT

D: TRBD2
J: TRBJ2-1
size: -
length: 19
V: TRBV7-9
CDR3: CASSLSGLGRLAGYNEQFF
DNA: TGTGCCAGCAGCTTATCCGGTCTCGGTAGGTTAGCGGGTTACAATGAGCAGTTCTTC

D: TRBD1
J: TRBJ2-1
size: -
length: 17
V: TRBV19
CDR3: CASSIGTGPPLGNEQFF
DNA: TGTGCCAGTAGTATCGGGACAGGACCACCCCTAGGCAATGAGCAGTTCTTC

D: TRBD2
J: TRBJ2-3
size: -
length: 16
V: TRBV19
CDR3: CATRPMAGGSTDTQYF
DNA: TGTGCCACCCGACCCATGGCGGGGGGAAGCACAGATACGCAGTATTTT

D: -
J: TRBJ1-1
size: few
length: 18
V: TRBV14
CDR3: CASSQEPLTGASVTEAFF
DNA: TGTGCCAGCAGCCAAGAACCCCTGACAGGTGCCTCAGTGACTGAAGCTTTCTTT

D: -
J: TRBJ2-1
size: many
length: 16
V: TRBV7-9
CDR3: CASTNPDSSLHNEQFF
DNA: TGTGCCAGCACCAATCCGGACTCTTCACTACACAATGAGCAGTTCTTC

D: -
J: TRBJ2-1
size: many
length: 19
V: TRBV11-2
CDR3: CASSLPQEGTWDPYNEQFF
DNA: TGTGCCAGCAGCTTACCGCAGGAGGGGACCTGGGACCCCTACAATGAGCAGTTCTTC

D: TRBD2
J: TRBJ2-2
size: -
length: 15
V: TRBV10-2
CDR3: CASSDTSGNTGELFF
DNA: TGCGCCAGCAGTGACACTAGCGGAAACACCGGGGAGCTGTTTTTT

D: -
J: TRBJ2-1
size: -
length: 16
V: TRBV10-3
CDR3: CAISESVWAIPGEQFF
DNA: TGTGCCATCAGTGAGTCGGTATGGGCCATACCGGGTGAGCAGTTCTTC

D: -
J: TRBJ2-5
size: many
length: 14
V: TRBV7-8
CDR3: CASTKGGMQETQYF
DNA: TGTGCCAGCACGAAGGGGGGGATGCAAGAGACCCAGTACTTC

D: TRBD1
J: TRBJ1-5
size: -
length: 14
V: TRBV12-3/TRBV12-4
CDR3: CASRGTGVNQPQNF
DNA: TGTGCCAGCAGGGGGACAGGGGTAAATCAGCCCCAGAATTTT

D: -
J: TRBJ2-7
size: few
length: 15
V: TRBV27
CDR3: CASSLTAQSSYEQYF
DNA: TGTGCCAGCAGTCTTACGGCGCAGAGCTCCTACGAGCAGTACTTC

D: -
J: TRBJ1-2
size: -
length: 14
V: TRBV19
CDR3: CASSILRQDYGYTF
DNA: TGTGCCAGTAGTATCCTACGACAAGACTATGGCTACACCTTC

D: TRBD1
J: TRBJ1-1
size: once
length: 15
V: TRBV28
CDR3: CASSLPTGGGTEAFF
DNA: TGTGCCAGCAGTTTACCTACAGGGGGGGGAACTGAAGCTTTCTTT

D: -
J: TRBJ2-1
size: -
length: 12
V: TRBV7-9
CDR3: CASLGGYNEQFF
DNA: TGTGCCAGCCTGGGGGGATACAATGAGCAGTTCTTC

D: -
J: TRBJ2-7
size: -
length: 13
V: TRBV2
CDR3: CASSEELPYEQYF
DNA: TGTGCCAGCAGTGAGGAACTTCCCTACGAGCAGTACTTC

D: -
J: TRBJ1-1
size: few
length: 12
V: TRBV6-2/TRBV6-3
CDR3: CASTPGSVEAFF
DNA: TGTGCCAGCACACCCGGGTCCGTCGAGGCTTTCTTT

D: -
J: TRBJ1-5
size: -
length: 15
V: TRBV9
CDR3: CASSVGAVSGQPQHF
DNA: TGTGCCAGCAGCGTAGGAGCAGTATCTGGTCAGCCCCAGCATTTT

D: TRBD1
J: TRBJ2-1
size: few
length: 15
V: TRBV19
CDR3: CASGHWDRGNNEQFF
DNA: TGTGCCAGTGGCCACTGGGACAGGGGGAACAATGAGCAGTTCTTC

D: -
J: TRBJ2-3
size: -
length: 13
V: TRBV6-5
CDR3: CASRWDVRDTQYF
DNA: TGTGCCAGCAGATGGGACGTTCGCGATACGCAGTATTTT

D: -
J: TRBJ1-1
size: many
length: 12
V: TRBV7-2
CDR3: CASSQYPPEAFF
DNA: TGTGCCAGCAGCCAATACCCCCCAGAAGCTTTCTTT

D: -
J: TRBJ1-2
size: -
length: 13
V: TRBV23-1
CDR3: CASSQSMTSGYTF
DNA: TGCGCCAGCAGTCAATCGATGACCAGCGGCTACACCTTC